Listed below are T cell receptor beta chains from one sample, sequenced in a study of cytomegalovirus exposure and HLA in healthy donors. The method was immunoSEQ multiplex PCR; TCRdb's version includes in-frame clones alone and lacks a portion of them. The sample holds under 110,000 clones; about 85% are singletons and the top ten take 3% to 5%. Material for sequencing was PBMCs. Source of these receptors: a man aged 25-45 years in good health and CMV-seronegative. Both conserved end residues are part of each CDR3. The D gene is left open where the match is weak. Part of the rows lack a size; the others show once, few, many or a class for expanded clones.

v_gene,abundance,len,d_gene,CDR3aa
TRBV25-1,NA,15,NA,CASSEYDRPYNEQFF
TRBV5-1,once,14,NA,CASSLGTDKNIQYF
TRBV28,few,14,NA,CASSLRGNTDTQYF
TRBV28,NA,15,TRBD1,CASSRPGGDYNEQFF
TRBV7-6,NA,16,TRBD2,CASSLLAGGSTDTQYF
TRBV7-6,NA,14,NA,CASSLVSADNEQFF
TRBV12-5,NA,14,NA,CASGPTPRTGGYTF
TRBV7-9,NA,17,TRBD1,CASSSLGQGEAKNIQYF
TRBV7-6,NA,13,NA,CASSPDSQETQYF
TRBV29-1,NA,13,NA,CSVRGTPQETQYF
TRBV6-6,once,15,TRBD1,CATISTGQGFYGYTF
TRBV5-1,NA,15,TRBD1,CASSYGTGSNYGYTF
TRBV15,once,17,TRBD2,CATSRVRDSGFQETQYF
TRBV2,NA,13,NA,CASSEGELTEAFF
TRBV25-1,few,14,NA,CASSESSTGNTIYF
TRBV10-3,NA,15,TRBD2,CAIKLGLAGTDTQYF
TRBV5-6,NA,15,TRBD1,CASSLGNRGRETQYF
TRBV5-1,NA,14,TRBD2,CASSLGTSHDEQYF
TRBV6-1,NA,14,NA,CASRIGGDTDTQYF
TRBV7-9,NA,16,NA,CASSLGGEWRNSPLHF
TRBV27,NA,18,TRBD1,CASSLSLGQGARVYEQYF
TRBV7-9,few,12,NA,CASSPRDETQYF
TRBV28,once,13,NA,CASQQGGNQPQHF
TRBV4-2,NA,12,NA,CASSKSSYEQYF
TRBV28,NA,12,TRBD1,CASRTGDPGYTF
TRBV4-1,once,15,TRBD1,CASSQEDRGQETQYF
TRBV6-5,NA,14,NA,CASRYYQGLTEAFF
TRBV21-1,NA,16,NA,CASSKGDFLGADTQYF
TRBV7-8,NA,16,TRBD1,CASSYGGQALNEKLFF
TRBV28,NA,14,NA,CASTPPTGNTEAFF
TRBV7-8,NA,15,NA,CASSESKTNPYGYTF
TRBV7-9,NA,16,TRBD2,CASSRMRGLAGYEQYF
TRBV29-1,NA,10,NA,CSVDLNGYTF
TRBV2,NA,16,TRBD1,CASSIRGQTNTGELFF
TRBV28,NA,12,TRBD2,CATGLAPDTQYF
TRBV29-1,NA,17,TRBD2,CSVPGLAGVMATNEQFF
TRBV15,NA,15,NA,CATSSESTFGNTIYF
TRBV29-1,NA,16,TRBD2,CSVERAASGSLDTQYF
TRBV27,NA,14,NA,CASSLTGYNQPQHF
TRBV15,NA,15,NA,CATSRDPSATGELFF
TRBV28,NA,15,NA,CASSSSALTDTEAFF
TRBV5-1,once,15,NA,CASSLRQHLLNEQFF
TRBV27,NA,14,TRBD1,CASNTGTEPYEQYF
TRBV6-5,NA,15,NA,CASSYSRGGGQPQHF
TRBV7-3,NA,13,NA,CASSRSRDYEQFF
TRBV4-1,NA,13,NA,CASSQDRRTEAFF
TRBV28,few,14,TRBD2,CASLRLAGSYEQYF
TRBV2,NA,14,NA,CASRRGGGPYEQYF
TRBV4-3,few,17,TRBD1,CASSQDLGGHSNQPQHF
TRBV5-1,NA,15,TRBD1,CASSLQGAKGEKLFF
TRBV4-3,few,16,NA,CASSSGAGDPADTQYF